This T cell receptor beta chain was obtained from a study of spatial heterogeneity in lung cancer. Study conclusions and caveats: Counts that tracked tumor mutation counts were those of expanded intratumoral alpha and beta TCRs.

This clonotype was counted many times. What it binds is not known. Indicated time point: sample taken at primary tumor resection. The CDR3 loop spans 15 amino acids. The germline CDR1 and CDR2 sequences are SGHNT and YENEEA. V shed 5 bases, J shed 7 bases, and the junction held 8 bases outside the gene matches. A single record per CDR3 protein comes from TCRdb applying MiXCR to the 5' RACE reads. The sample contains roughly 28,000 distinct CDR3 sequences, around 7.5% of which appear only once. The sequences come from lung tumor tissue, collected at surgery. The receptor's source is a male donor with early-stage non-small cell lung cancer. The V gene is TRBV11-3, the J gene TRBJ2-2; 9 bases fit TRBD1. CDR3 in amino acids: CASSPGDRAGGELFF. The CDR3 DNA sequence: TGTGCCAGCAGCCCAGGGGACAGGGCTGGCGGGGAGCTGTTTTTT.